These T cell receptor beta chains were read from a single sample in a study of T cells in Graves' hyperthyroidism and ophthalmopathy. TCRdb itself ran the multiplex PCR reads through MiXCR, one entry per CDR3 protein. The table shows about 610,000 distinct CDR3 sequences, with about 15% occurring only once. Sequences were obtained from blood. These receptors were taken from a woman aged 40 to 55 with Graves' ophthalmopathy. Both conserved end residues are part of each CDR3. Each record gives: clone size, V gene, J gene, D gene, CDR3 protein, CDR3 DNA. A D gene is named only where the DNA matches it firmly. The size field is filled for only some rows; it gives once, few, many or a size class.

size: many; V: TRBV6-5; J: TRBJ2-7; D: .; CDR3: CASSTRPVYEQYF; DNA: TGTGCCAGCAGTACTCGACCGGTCTACGAGCAGTACTTC
size: .; V: TRBV6-5; J: TRBJ2-7; D: .; CDR3: CASSYDRTSQYF; DNA: TGTGCCAGCAGTTACGACAGGACCTCCCAGTACTTC
size: many; V: TRBV27; J: TRBJ2-2; D: .; CDR3: CASSLRLAPGELFF; DNA: TGTGCCAGCAGTTTGAGGCTAGCGCCCGGGGAGCTGTTTTTT
size: once; V: TRBV15; J: TRBJ2-7; D: TRBD1; CDR3: CATSGRQGLSYEQYF; DNA: TGTGCCACCAGCGGGAGACAGGGCCTATCCTACGAGCAGTACTTC
size: .; V: TRBV7-2; J: TRBJ2-7; D: TRBD2; CDR3: CASRLQAGYEQYF; DNA: TGTGCCAGCAGACTCCAAGCGGGGTACGAGCAGTACTTC
size: many; V: TRBV20-1; J: TRBJ2-7; D: .; CDR3: CSGLSPHSYEQYF; DNA: TGCAGTGGCCTCAGTCCCCACTCCTACGAGCAGTACTTC
size: few; V: TRBV29-1; J: TRBJ1-2; D: .; CDR3: CSVAAGVDYGYTF; DNA: TGCAGCGTTGCGGCAGGGGTAGACTATGGCTACACCTTC
size: many; V: TRBV12-3/TRBV12-4; J: TRBJ1-5; D: .; CDR3: CASSYTAGAQHF; DNA: TGTGCCAGCAGTTACACGGCAGGGGCCCAGCATTTT
size: .; V: TRBV12-3/TRBV12-4; J: TRBJ1-6; D: TRBD1; CDR3: CASSTGTGALQSPLHF; DNA: TGTGCCAGCAGCACCGGGACAGGCGCCTTGCAGTCACCCCTCCACTTT
size: .; V: TRBV5-1; J: TRBJ2-5; D: .; CDR3: CASSLLGGVSETQYF; DNA: TGCGCCAGCAGCTTGCTTGGGGGTGTTTCAGAGACCCAGTACTTC
size: many; V: TRBV5-1; J: TRBJ2-7; D: TRBD2; CDR3: CASSFGAGLVEQYF; DNA: TGCGCCAGCAGCTTTGGAGCGGGATTGGTAGAGCAGTACTTC
size: once; V: TRBV12-3/TRBV12-4; J: TRBJ2-7; D: TRBD1; CDR3: CASSTSWTGNYEQCF; DNA: TGTGCCAGCAGTACCAGTTGGACAGGAAACTACGAGCAGTGCTTC
size: many; V: TRBV7-2; J: TRBJ2-5; D: .; CDR3: CASSLTPGLQETQYF; DNA: TGTGCCAGCAGCCTAACCCCGGGACTCCAAGAGACCCAGTACTTC
size: .; V: TRBV10-3; J: TRBJ1-1; D: .; CDR3: CAISNRVFNTEAFF; DNA: TGTGCCATCAGTAACAGGGTTTTTAATACTGAAGCTTTCTTT
size: many; V: TRBV6-8; J: TRBJ1-5; D: .; CDR3: CASSYSRGTHQPQHF; DNA: TGTGCCAGCAGTTACTCGAGGGGGACCCATCAGCCCCAGCATTTT
size: many; V: TRBV19; J: TRBJ2-7; D: TRBD1; CDR3: CASSRGTGVYEQYF; DNA: TGTGCCAGTAGTAGAGGGACAGGAGTCTACGAGCAGTACTTC
size: many; V: TRBV12-3/TRBV12-4; J: TRBJ2-2; D: .; CDR3: CASRGDGTGELFF; DNA: TGTGCCAGCAGGGGGGACGGTACCGGGGAGCTGTTTTTT
size: many; V: TRBV24-1; J: TRBJ2-3; D: .; CDR3: CATSDSADLDTQYF; DNA: TGTGCCACCAGTGATTCCGCGGATCTGGATACGCAGTATTTT
size: many; V: TRBV12-3/TRBV12-4; J: TRBJ2-5; D: .; CDR3: CASSLNGRSEETQYF; DNA: TGTGCCAGCAGTTTGAACGGGAGATCGGAGGAGACCCAGTACTTC
size: many; V: TRBV6-1; J: TRBJ2-7; D: .; CDR3: CASNGGGEQYF; DNA: TGTGCCAGCAATGGGGGAGGCGAGCAGTACTTC
size: many; V: TRBV6-5; J: TRBJ2-2; D: .; CDR3: CASIRDPGVTGELFF; DNA: TGTGCCAGCATTAGGGACCCTGGGGTCACCGGGGAGCTGTTTTTT
size: many; V: TRBV6-5; J: TRBJ2-7; D: .; CDR3: CASSYSFETSYEQYF; DNA: TGTGCCAGCAGTTACTCCTTTGAGACATCCTACGAGCAGTACTTC
size: .; V: TRBV6-2/TRBV6-3; J: TRBJ1-5; D: .; CDR3: CASSYDAERMIDSNQPQHF; DNA: TGTGCCAGCAGTTACGATGCAGAAAGGATGATAGATAGCAATCAGCCCCAGCATTTT
size: few; V: TRBV3-1; J: TRBJ1-1; D: .; CDR3: CASSSTDEAFF; DNA: TGTGCCAGCAGTTCGACAGATGAAGCTTTCTTT
size: many; V: TRBV6-1; J: TRBJ2-3; D: .; CDR3: CASRGGVGDTQYF; DNA: TGTGCCAGCAGAGGAGGGGTCGGAGATACGCAGTATTTT
size: .; V: TRBV19; J: TRBJ1-1; D: TRBD1; CDR3: CASSTLLKGQMNTEAFF; DNA: TGTGCCAGTAGTACCCTCCTCAAGGGACAGATGAACACTGAAGCTTTCTTT
size: many; V: TRBV6-5; J: TRBJ2-7; D: TRBD1; CDR3: CASSYSTGAGEQYF; DNA: TGTGCCAGCAGTTACTCGACAGGGGCGGGGGAGCAGTACTTC
size: .; V: TRBV28; J: TRBJ1-2; D: .; CDR3: CASSFGEDGYTF; DNA: TGTGCCAGCAGTTTTGGGGAGGACGGCTACACCTTC
size: .; V: TRBV12-3/TRBV12-4; J: TRBJ2-7; D: .; CDR3: CASSSFDSYQGEQYF; DNA: TGTGCCAGCAGTTCCTTCGATTCCTACCAGGGTGAGCAGTACTTC
size: few; V: TRBV20-1; J: TRBJ1-6; D: TRBD1; CDR3: CSAKGTANNSPLHF; DNA: TGCAGTGCCAAAGGGACAGCAAATAATTCACCCCTCCACTTT
size: many; V: TRBV12-3/TRBV12-4; J: TRBJ2-7; D: TRBD1; CDR3: CASSDTGGAQYF; DNA: TGTGCCAGCAGTGATACAGGGGGCGCGCAGTACTTC
size: few; V: TRBV2; J: TRBJ2-5; D: TRBD1; CDR3: CAGRGRGHQETQYF; DNA: TGTGCCGGCCGGGGAAGGGGGCATCAAGAGACCCAGTACTTC
size: few; V: TRBV10-3; J: TRBJ1-2; D: .; CDR3: CAIGNDNNYGYTF; DNA: TGTGCCATCGGAAACGATAACAACTATGGCTACACCTTC
size: .; V: TRBV7-6; J: TRBJ2-5; D: .; CDR3: CASSLASGTQYF; DNA: TGTGCCAGCAGTTTAGCCTCGGGGACCCAGTACTTC
size: .; V: TRBV4-3; J: TRBJ2-7; D: .; CDR3: CASSQDRGSPYEQYF; DNA: TGCGCCAGCAGCCAAGATCGAGGCAGTCCCTACGAGCAGTACTTC
size: .; V: TRBV11-2; J: TRBJ1-2; D: .; CDR3: CASSQQSNYGYTF; DNA: TGTGCCAGCAGCCAGCAATCTAACTATGGCTACACCTTC